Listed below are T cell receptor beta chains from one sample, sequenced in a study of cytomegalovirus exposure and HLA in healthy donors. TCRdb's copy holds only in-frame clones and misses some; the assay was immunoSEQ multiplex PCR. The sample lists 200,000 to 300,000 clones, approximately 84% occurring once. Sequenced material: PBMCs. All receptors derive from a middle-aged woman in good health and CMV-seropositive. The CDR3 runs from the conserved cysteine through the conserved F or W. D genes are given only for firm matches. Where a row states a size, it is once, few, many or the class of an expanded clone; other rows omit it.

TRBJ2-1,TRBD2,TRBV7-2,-,CASSFPTSGSGEQFF,TGTGCCAGCAGTTTCCCTACTAGCGGGAGTGGTGAGCAGTTCTTC
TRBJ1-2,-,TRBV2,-,CASSESSYGYTF,TGTGCCAGCAGTGAGTCTTCCTATGGCTACACCTTC
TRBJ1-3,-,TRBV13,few,CASSLGPRVGSGNTIYF,TGTGCCAGCAGCTTAGGTCCCCGGGTAGGTTCTGGAAACACCATATATTTT
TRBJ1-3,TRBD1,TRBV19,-,CASSPATRDRVHSGNTIYF,TGTGCCAGTAGCCCGGCCACCCGGGACAGAGTTCATTCTGGAAACACCATATATTTT
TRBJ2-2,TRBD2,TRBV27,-,CASSLILAGGWTGELFF,TGTGCCAGCAGTTTAATACTAGCGGGAGGGTGGACCGGGGAGCTGTTTTTT
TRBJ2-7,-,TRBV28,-,CASSLWGGEVHYEQYF,TGTGCCAGCAGTTTATGGGGTGGGGAGGTACACTACGAGCAGTACTTC
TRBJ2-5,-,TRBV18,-,CASSPQETQYF,TGTGCCAGCTCACCTCAGGAGACCCAGTACTTC
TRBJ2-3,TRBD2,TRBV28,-,CASSSGRGADTQYF,TGTGCCAGCAGTAGCGGGAGAGGGGCAGATACGCAGTATTTT
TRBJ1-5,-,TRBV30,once,CAWSVSGPVNQPQHF,TGTGCCTGGAGTGTAAGTGGTCCGGTCAATCAGCCCCAGCATTTT
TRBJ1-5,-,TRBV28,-,CASSLNRVSPQPQHF,TGTGCCAGCAGTTTAAACAGGGTATCGCCTCAGCCCCAGCATTTT
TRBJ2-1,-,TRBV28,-,CASSRSIPSHEQFF,TGTGCCAGCAGTCGTTCTATACCCTCCCATGAGCAGTTCTTC
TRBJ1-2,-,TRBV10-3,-,CAISPSGDNYGYTF,TGTGCCATCTCCCCCAGTGGAGACAACTATGGCTACACCTTC
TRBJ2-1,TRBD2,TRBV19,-,CASRLAGSYNEQFF,TGTGCCAGTAGACTAGCGGGCTCCTACAATGAGCAGTTCTTC
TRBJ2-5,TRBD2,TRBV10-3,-,CAISPGTSGETQYF,TGTGCCATCAGTCCCGGGACTAGCGGCGAGACCCAGTACTTC
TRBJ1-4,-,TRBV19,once,CASSIWQGVEKLFF,TGTGCCAGTAGTATCTGGCAGGGTGTTGAAAAACTGTTTTTT
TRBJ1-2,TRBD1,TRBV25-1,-,CASSAAGGPQSRGYTF,TGTGCCAGCAGTGCGGCAGGGGGACCACAGTCAAGAGGCTACACCTTC
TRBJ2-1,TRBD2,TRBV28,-,CASSLAPGLLSYNEQFF,TGTGCCAGCAGTTTAGCCCCGGGACTACTCTCCTACAATGAGCAGTTCTTC
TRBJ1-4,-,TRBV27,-,CASSFSTGSNEKLFF,TGTGCCAGCAGTTTTAGCACCGGGTCTAATGAAAAACTGTTTTTT
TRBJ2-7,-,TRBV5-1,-,CASSLRAGFYEQYF,TGCGCCAGCAGCTTGAGGGCAGGGTTCTACGAGCAGTACTTC
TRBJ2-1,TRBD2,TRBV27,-,CASSFQWSGAYNEQFF,TGTGCCAGCAGTTTCCAGTGGAGCGGGGCCTACAATGAGCAGTTCTTC
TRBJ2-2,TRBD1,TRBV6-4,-,CASSDYPPGQGFTGELFF,TGTGCCAGCAGTGATTATCCCCCGGGACAGGGTTTCACCGGGGAGCTGTTTTTT
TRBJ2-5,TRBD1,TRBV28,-,CASSAGGMETQYF,TGTGCCAGCAGCGCAGGGGGCATGGAGACCCAGTACTTC
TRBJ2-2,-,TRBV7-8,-,CASSSNADTGELFF,TGTGCCAGCAGCTCAAATGCAGACACCGGGGAGCTGTTTTTT
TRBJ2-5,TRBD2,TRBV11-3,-,CASSLGLAGQETQYF,TGTGCCAGCAGCTTAGGACTAGCGGGGCAAGAGACCCAGTACTTC
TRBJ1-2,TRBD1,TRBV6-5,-,CASRQGKRGYTF,TGTGCCAGCAGACAGGGGAAGAGAGGCTACACCTTC
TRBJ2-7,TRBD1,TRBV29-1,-,CSVEVGGTGFEQYF,TGCAGCGTTGAAGTAGGGGGGACAGGGTTTGAGCAGTACTTC
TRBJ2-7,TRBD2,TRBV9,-,CASSVQGGSSYEQYF,TGTGCCAGCAGCGTCCAAGGCGGGAGCTCCTACGAGCAGTACTTC
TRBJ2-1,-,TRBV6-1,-,CASSTQGINEQFF,TGTGCCAGCAGTACGCAGGGGATAAATGAGCAGTTCTTC
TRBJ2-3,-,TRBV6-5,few,CASYSGHTDTQYF,TGTGCCAGTTATAGCGGACACACAGATACGCAGTATTTT
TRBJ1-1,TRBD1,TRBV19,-,CASRDSRNTEAFF,TGTGCCAGTCGGGACAGCCGGAACACTGAAGCTTTCTTT
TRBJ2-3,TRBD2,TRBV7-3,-,CASNLEGGDTDTQYF,TGTGCCAGCAACTTAGAGGGAGGGGACACAGATACGCAGTATTTT
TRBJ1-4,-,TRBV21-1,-,CASPRDRGREKLFF,TGTGCCAGCCCTCGGGACAGGGGTAGGGAAAAACTGTTTTTT
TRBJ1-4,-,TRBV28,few,CASTQDRVGEKLFF,TGTGCCAGCACCCAAGACCGGGTTGGGGAAAAACTGTTTTTT
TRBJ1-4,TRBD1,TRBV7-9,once,CASSLGGRGNEKLFF,TGTGCCAGCAGCTTAGGTGGCAGGGGGAATGAAAAACTGTTTTTT
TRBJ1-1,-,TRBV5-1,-,CASSLAGGSGGTEAFF,TGCGCCAGCAGCTTGGCCGGGGGATCGGGGGGCACTGAAGCTTTCTTT
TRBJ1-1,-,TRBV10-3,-,CAIREPMNTEAFF,TGTGCCATTCGGGAACCCATGAACACTGAAGCTTTCTTT
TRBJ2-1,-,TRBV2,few,CASSEWGVLDAYNEQFF,TGTGCCAGCAGTGAATGGGGAGTTCTTGACGCCTACAATGAGCAGTTCTTC
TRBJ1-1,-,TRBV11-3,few,CASSSSGGSNTEAFF,TGTGCCAGCAGCTCTAGTGGTGGATCCAACACTGAAGCTTTCTTT
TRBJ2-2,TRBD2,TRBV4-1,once,CASSQVGLAVNTGELFF,TGCGCCAGCAGCCAAGTCGGACTAGCGGTTAACACCGGGGAGCTGTTTTTT
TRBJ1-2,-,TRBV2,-,CASSEGGREGYTF,TGTGCCAGCAGTGAAGGGGGGAGGGAAGGCTACACCTTC
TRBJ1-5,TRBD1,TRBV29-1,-,CSVGQEDQPQHF,TGCAGCGTCGGACAGGAGGATCAGCCCCAGCATTTT
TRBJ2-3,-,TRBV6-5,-,CASQGSRARKLAQYF,TGTGCCAGCCAGGGGTCCCGCGCGAGAAAGTTGGCGCAGTATTTT
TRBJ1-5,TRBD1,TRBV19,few,CASSPRQGRNQPQHF,TGTGCCAGTAGTCCAAGACAGGGGAGAAATCAGCCCCAGCATTTT
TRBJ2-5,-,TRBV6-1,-,CASSVSGGLGETQYF,TGTGCCAGCAGTGTCTCAGGAGGTCTTGGAGAGACCCAGTACTTC
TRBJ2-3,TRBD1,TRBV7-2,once,CASSPGQTTDTQYF,TGTGCCAGCAGCCCGGGACAGACCACAGATACGCAGTATTTT
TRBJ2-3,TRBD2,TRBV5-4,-,CASSLREGITDTQYF,TGTGCCAGCAGCTTGCGGGAGGGGATCACAGATACGCAGTATTTT
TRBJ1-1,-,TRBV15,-,CATSREQGTGAFF,TGTGCCACCAGCAGAGAACAGGGAACGGGGGCTTTCTTT
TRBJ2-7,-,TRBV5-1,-,CASSSDRLIPYEQYF,TGCGCCAGCAGCTCAGACAGGTTAATTCCCTACGAGCAGTACTTC
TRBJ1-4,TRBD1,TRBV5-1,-,CASSLVGTVQNEKLFF,TGCGCCAGCAGCTTGGTTGGGACAGTTCAGAATGAAAAACTGTTTTTT
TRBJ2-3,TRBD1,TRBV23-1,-,CASSQVGTVPVGTDTQYF,TGCGCCAGCAGTCAAGTAGGGACAGTCCCCGTGGGGACAGATACGCAGTATTTT
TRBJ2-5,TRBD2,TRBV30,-,CAWSTDYPGLAGGETQYF,TGTGCCTGGAGTACCGATTATCCGGGACTAGCGGGAGGAGAGACCCAGTACTTC
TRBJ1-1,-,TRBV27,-,CASTLTGMNTEAFF,TGTGCCAGCACCCTCACAGGGATGAACACTGAAGCTTTCTTT
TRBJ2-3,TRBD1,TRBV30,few,CAWGQGTDTQYF,TGTGCCTGGGGACAGGGGACAGATACGCAGTATTTT
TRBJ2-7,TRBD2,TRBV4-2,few,CASSPRRASGAYEQYF,TGTGCCAGCAGCCCCCGTAGGGCTAGCGGAGCCTACGAGCAGTACTTC
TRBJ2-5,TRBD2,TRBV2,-,CASSEGSSGAETQYF,TGTGCCAGCAGTGAAGGTTCTAGCGGAGCGGAGACCCAGTACTTC
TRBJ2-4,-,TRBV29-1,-,CSVRVTLAKNIQYF,TGCAGCGTCAGGGTTACTCTTGCCAAAAACATTCAGTACTTC
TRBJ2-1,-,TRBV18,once,CASSPQGGAGGEQFF,TGTGCCAGCTCCCCACAGGGGGGAGCGGGGGGTGAGCAGTTCTTC
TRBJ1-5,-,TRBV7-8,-,CASSLVFWANQPQHF,TGTGCCAGCAGCTTAGTTTTCTGGGCCAATCAGCCCCAGCATTTT
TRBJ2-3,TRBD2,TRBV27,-,CASSFAPFGGSAPATTDTQYF,TGTGCCAGCAGTTTCGCACCCTTCGGGGGGTCGGCACCAGCGACCACAGATACGCAGTATTTT
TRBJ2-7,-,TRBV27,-,CASSFLGSSYEQYF,TGTGCCAGCAGTTTCCTTGGCAGCTCCTACGAGCAGTACTTC